Detailed here is one T cell receptor (beta chain). This sample stems from a study of Graves' ophthalmopathy and Graves' hyperthyroidism. RNA transcripts yielded amplified TCR beta CDR3 regions. The library came from an HTBI-primed first-round RT-PCR and a second-round multiplex PCR. Each CDR3 protein is one row after TCRdb ran MiXCR on the multiplex PCR reads. The sample has approximately 1.2 million distinct CDR3 sequences; approximately 35% are singletons. The authors diagnosed from clinical symptoms, serum thyroxine, TRAb, thyroid ultrasound and orbital computed tomography. Germline CDR1 reads SGHTA; CDR2 reads FQGTGA. The CDR3 extends over 16 amino acids. V lost 1 base and J lost 3, with 16 bases in between.

The chain joins TRBV7-3 to TRBJ2-7; D might be TRBD2 (7 bases). Sequenced input: peripheral blood or thyroid tissue (not recorded which). This TCR came from an adult man with Graves' hyperthyroidism. The CDR3 reads CASSLIGGSSGYEQYF. The CDR3 DNA reads as TGTGCCAGCAGCTTAATAGGGGGGTCTAGCGGCTACGAGCAGTACTTC.